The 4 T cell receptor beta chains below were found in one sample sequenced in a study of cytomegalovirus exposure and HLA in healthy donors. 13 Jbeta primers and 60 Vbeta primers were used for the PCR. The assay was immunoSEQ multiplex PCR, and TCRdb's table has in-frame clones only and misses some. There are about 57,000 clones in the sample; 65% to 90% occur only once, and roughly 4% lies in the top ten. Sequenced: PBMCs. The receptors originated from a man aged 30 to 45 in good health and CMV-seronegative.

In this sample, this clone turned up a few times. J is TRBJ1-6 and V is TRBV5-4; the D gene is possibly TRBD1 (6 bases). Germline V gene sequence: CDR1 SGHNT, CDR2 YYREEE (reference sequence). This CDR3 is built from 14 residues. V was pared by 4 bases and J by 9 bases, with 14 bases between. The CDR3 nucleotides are TGTGCCAGCAGCGAGGACAGCCCGACTTCACCCCTCCACTTT. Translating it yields CASSEDSPTSPLHF.

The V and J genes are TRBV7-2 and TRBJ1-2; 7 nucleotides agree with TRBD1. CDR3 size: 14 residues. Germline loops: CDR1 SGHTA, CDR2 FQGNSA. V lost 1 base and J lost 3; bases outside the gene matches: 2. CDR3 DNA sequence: TGTGCCAGCAGCTTAGGGCAGGGGGACTATGGCTACACCTTC. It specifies CASSLGQGDYGYTF.

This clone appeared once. The CDR3 here is CASILNRGAGYTF. DNA for the CDR3: TGTGCCAGCATCTTAAATAGGGGCGCCGGCTACACCTTC. The chain has TRBV2 and TRBJ1-2; TRBD1 is a possible D gene (5 bases). The length of the CDR3 is 13 residues. The germline gives CDR1 SNHLY, CDR2 FYNNEI. The V end was cut by 7 bases, the J end by 8 bases, with 17 bases between.

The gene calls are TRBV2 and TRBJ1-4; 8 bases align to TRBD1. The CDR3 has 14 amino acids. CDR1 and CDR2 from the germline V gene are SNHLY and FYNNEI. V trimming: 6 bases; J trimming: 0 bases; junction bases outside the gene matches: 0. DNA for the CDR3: TGTGCCAGCAGACAGGGGGCAACTAATGAAAAACTGTTTTTT. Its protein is CASRQGATNEKLFF.